This T cell receptor beta chain was captured in a study of T-cell reconstitution after alpha-beta-depleted transplantation in children (TCRdb year 2016). Background for the entire study: T-cell immune reconstitution after TCRalphabeta/CD19-depleted allogeneic hematopoietic cell transplantation in children was quantitatively tracked in the study by means of TCR repertoire profiling.

From the cysteine up to the phenylalanine, the CDR3 has a length of 17 residues. Of the read, only the CDR3 DNA is kept; its 51 bases are in frame from base 1. The CDR1 and CDR2 encoded by the germline V gene (reference sequence) are SEHNR and FQNEAQ. V is trimmed back by 4 bases and J by 2 bases, and the junction contains 11 bases that no gene match accounts for. The library relied on PCR. Sequencing was carried out with an Illumina HiSeq 2500. TCR libraries were prepared with molecular barcoding, using unique molecular identifiers to normalize TCRbeta repertoire quantification. TCRdb trimmed the raw reads at Q25, called clones with MiXCR and kept productive beta chains. When rows share a CDR3 protein, they turn into one entry using the most common DNA and genes. The sample has around 16,000 distinct CDR3 sequences on record, approximately 4.9% of them singletons. The biggest ten clones account for approximately 6.9% of the sample.

The research as a whole found: Over the following months the frequencies of hyperexpanded clones went down, and after one year T-cell counts and TCRbeta diversity were mostly credited to newly produced T cells. In some patients, the high TCRbeta diversity seen at day 60 was put down to recipient T cells and intrathymic progenitors that had survived conditioning. The apparently early alphabetaT-cell count recovery about two months after transplant was reportedly dependent on only several hundred rapidly expanded clones derived from non-depleted graft cells.

In the paper's terms, the treatment or condition label means: allogeneic hematopoietic cell transplantation with graft depleted of TCRalphabeta T cells and CD19 B cells. TCRalphabeta/CD19-depleted allogeneic hematopoietic cell grafts were given to the transplant recipients, all of whom were children. This clonotype was observed many times. The antigen it recognizes is unknown. No base quality information exists; no much larger clone differs at one position. This clonotype originated in a boy aged 10-17 years with acute lymphoblastic leukemia, due to receive a stem cell transplant. The input for sequencing was PBMCs, taken before TCRalphabeta/CD19-depleted stem cell transplant. This chain is built from TRBV7-9 and TRBJ2-7, with 10 central nucleotides matching TRBD2. The CDR3 has the sequence CASSSHASGSPAYEQYF. The bases read TGTGCCAGCAGCTCCCATGCTAGCGGGAGCCCCGCCTACGAGCAGTACTTC.